These T cell receptor beta chains were read from a single sample in a study of regulatory T cells in long-lasting Graves disease. From the multiplex PCR reads, TCRdb called clonotypes with MiXCR, one entry per CDR3 protein. Here the sample spans over 450,000 distinct CDR3 sequences, 12% being singletons. These data are also associated with another study on T cells in Graves' hyperthyroidism and ophthalmopathy.

The source was peripheral blood mononuclear cells (PBMCs), collected at new diagnosis, from a patient treated with antithyroid drugs. These receptors were taken from a woman under 40 with Graves disease. The CDR3 runs from the conserved cysteine through the conserved F or W. The D gene is left open where the match is weak. Clone size is not always given. Where it is, it says once, few, many or a class for expanded clones.

v_call: TRBV3-1
clone_size: many
j_call: TRBJ1-4
d_call: TRBD1
cdr3_aa: CASSHIQGAKEKLFF
cdr3_nt: TGTGCCAGCAGCCACATACAGGGGGCGAAAGAAAAACTGTTTTTT

v_call: TRBV6-1
clone_size: many
j_call: TRBJ2-5
d_call: TRBD1
cdr3_aa: CASSDVGTGKETQYF
cdr3_nt: TGTGCCAGCAGTGACGTTGGGACAGGGAAAGAGACCCAGTACTTC

v_call: TRBV20-1
clone_size: many
j_call: TRBJ1-4
d_call: .
cdr3_aa: CSARDMEGYEKLFF
cdr3_nt: TGCAGTGCTAGAGATATGGAGGGGTATGAAAAACTGTTTTTT

v_call: TRBV24-1
clone_size: few
j_call: TRBJ2-3
d_call: TRBD1
cdr3_aa: CATSDFRDSPDTQYF
cdr3_nt: TGTGCCACCAGTGATTTCCGGGACAGCCCAGATACGCAGTATTTT

v_call: TRBV11-2
clone_size: many
j_call: TRBJ2-7
d_call: TRBD1
cdr3_aa: CASSLKVGQGGSYEQYF
cdr3_nt: TGTGCCAGCAGCTTAAAAGTGGGACAGGGGGGGTCCTACGAGCAGTACTTC

v_call: TRBV19
clone_size: many
j_call: TRBJ2-5
d_call: TRBD1
cdr3_aa: CASSDTFGQGASQETQYF
cdr3_nt: TGTGCCAGTAGTGACACCTTTGGACAGGGGGCATCGCAAGAGACCCAGTACTTC

v_call: TRBV9
clone_size: .
j_call: TRBJ2-3
d_call: .
cdr3_aa: CASSVATNLDTQYF
cdr3_nt: TGTGCCAGCAGCGTAGCCACCAATCTAGATACGCAGTATTTT

v_call: TRBV7-9
clone_size: few
j_call: TRBJ2-5
d_call: TRBD2
cdr3_aa: CASSPPGGLGETQYF
cdr3_nt: TGTGCCAGCAGCCCCCCGGGGGGGCTTGGGGAGACCCAGTACTTC

v_call: TRBV24-1
clone_size: many
j_call: TRBJ1-2
d_call: .
cdr3_aa: CATSDPGRPYGYTF
cdr3_nt: TGTGCCACCAGTGATCCCGGACGGCCCTATGGCTACACCTTC

v_call: TRBV6-5
clone_size: few
j_call: TRBJ2-1
d_call: TRBD2
cdr3_aa: CASSYAGGREGPRNEQFF
cdr3_nt: TGTGCCAGCAGTTACGCTGGGGGGCGGGAGGGCCCGAGGAATGAGCAGTTCTTC

v_call: TRBV9
clone_size: .
j_call: TRBJ2-1
d_call: TRBD1
cdr3_aa: CASSVADRAWDEQFF
cdr3_nt: TGTGCCAGCAGCGTAGCTGACAGGGCGTGGGATGAGCAGTTCTTC

v_call: TRBV20-1
clone_size: .
j_call: TRBJ1-1
d_call: TRBD1
cdr3_aa: CSAKVRRQGRSEAFF
cdr3_nt: TGCAGTGCTAAGGTCCGGAGACAGGGAAGGTCTGAAGCTTTCTTT

v_call: TRBV19
clone_size: .
j_call: TRBJ2-7
d_call: TRBD1
cdr3_aa: CASSINRGYEQYF
cdr3_nt: TGTGCCAGTAGTATTAACAGGGGCTACGAGCAGTACTTC

v_call: TRBV18
clone_size: .
j_call: TRBJ2-4
d_call: TRBD1
cdr3_aa: CASSPTRDRGNNIQYF
cdr3_nt: TGTGCCAGCTCACCTACGAGGGACAGGGGTAACAACATTCAGTACTTC

v_call: TRBV10-3
clone_size: many
j_call: TRBJ2-1
d_call: .
cdr3_aa: CAIGEANEQFF
cdr3_nt: TGTGCCATTGGGGAGGCGAATGAGCAGTTCTTC

v_call: TRBV9
clone_size: few
j_call: TRBJ1-2
d_call: .
cdr3_aa: CASSPRGNGGWGYTF
cdr3_nt: TGTGCCAGCAGCCCACGGGGGAACGGGGGCTGGGGCTACACCTTC

v_call: TRBV5-4
clone_size: .
j_call: TRBJ2-3
d_call: .
cdr3_aa: CASSLFGSMPLVADTQYF
cdr3_nt: TGTGCCAGCAGCTTGTTCGGTTCCATGCCTTTGGTCGCAGATACGCAGTATTTT

v_call: TRBV30
clone_size: many
j_call: TRBJ2-2
d_call: TRBD2
cdr3_aa: CAWRAGTTGELFF
cdr3_nt: TGTGCCTGGAGAGCCGGGACTACAGGGGAGCTGTTTTTT

v_call: TRBV5-4
clone_size: few
j_call: TRBJ2-1
d_call: TRBD2
cdr3_aa: CASSGGTRYEQFF
cdr3_nt: TGTGCCAGCAGCGGGGGGACTAGATATGAGCAGTTCTTC

v_call: TRBV2
clone_size: many
j_call: TRBJ1-1
d_call: TRBD1
cdr3_aa: CASSSRGRNTEAFF
cdr3_nt: TGTGCCAGCAGCTCAAGGGGGCGGAACACTGAAGCTTTCTTT

v_call: TRBV29-1
clone_size: many
j_call: TRBJ2-1
d_call: .
cdr3_aa: CSVVGTVAYNEQFF
cdr3_nt: TGCAGCGTTGTCGGGACGGTCGCCTACAATGAGCAGTTCTTC

v_call: TRBV6-5
clone_size: many
j_call: TRBJ2-1
d_call: .
cdr3_aa: CASSYMAGAYNEQFF
cdr3_nt: TGTGCCAGCAGTTACATGGCAGGGGCCTACAATGAGCAGTTCTTC

v_call: TRBV28
clone_size: .
j_call: TRBJ1-1
d_call: .
cdr3_aa: CASSPSTVWNTEAFF
cdr3_nt: TGTGCCAGCAGTCCATCGACAGTGTGGAACACTGAAGCTTTCTTT

v_call: TRBV6-1
clone_size: few
j_call: TRBJ1-1
d_call: .
cdr3_aa: CASRNANNKPEAFF
cdr3_nt: TGTGCCAGCAGGAATGCGAACAACAAACCTGAAGCTTTCTTT

v_call: TRBV28
clone_size: many
j_call: TRBJ1-2
d_call: TRBD1
cdr3_aa: CASTLTGDYGYTF
cdr3_nt: TGTGCCAGCACTCTAACAGGGGACTATGGCTACACCTTC

v_call: TRBV7-9
clone_size: many
j_call: TRBJ2-4
d_call: .
cdr3_aa: CASRACDTERLAKNIQYF
cdr3_nt: TGTGCCAGCAGGGCGTGCGACACGGAGCGTCTAGCCAAAAACATTCAGTACTTC

v_call: TRBV6-2/TRBV6-3
clone_size: .
j_call: TRBJ2-3
d_call: TRBD2
cdr3_aa: CASSRGREGSTQYF
cdr3_nt: TGTGCCAGCAGCCGCGGGCGGGAGGGAAGCACGCAGTATTTT

v_call: TRBV6-2/TRBV6-3
clone_size: few
j_call: TRBJ1-5
d_call: .
cdr3_aa: CASSYWGHSNQPQHF
cdr3_nt: TGTGCCAGCAGTTACTGGGGTCATAGCAATCAGCCCCAGCATTTT

v_call: TRBV6-2/TRBV6-3
clone_size: .
j_call: TRBJ2-3
d_call: .
cdr3_aa: CASSYSAADTDTQYF
cdr3_nt: TGTGCCAGCAGTTACTCGGCTGCCGACACAGATACGCAGTATTTT

v_call: TRBV5-1
clone_size: many
j_call: TRBJ2-7
d_call: TRBD2
cdr3_aa: CASSLSDVAGEDEQYF
cdr3_nt: TGCGCCAGCAGCTTGTCGGACGTAGCGGGAGAGGACGAGCAGTACTTC

v_call: TRBV20-1
clone_size: many
j_call: TRBJ2-3
d_call: .
cdr3_aa: CSARVFADTQYF
cdr3_nt: TGCAGTGCTAGAGTTTTTGCAGATACGCAGTATTTT

v_call: TRBV9
clone_size: few
j_call: TRBJ1-3
d_call: .
cdr3_aa: CASSPRQASGNTIYF
cdr3_nt: TGTGCCAGCAGCCCCCGACAGGCCTCTGGAAACACCATATATTTT

v_call: TRBV7-9
clone_size: many
j_call: TRBJ1-5
d_call: .
cdr3_aa: CASSLGGYGQPQHF
cdr3_nt: TGTGCCAGCAGCTTAGGCGGGTACGGTCAGCCCCAGCATTTT

v_call: TRBV7-9
clone_size: .
j_call: TRBJ2-3
d_call: TRBD2
cdr3_aa: CASSLLGGAGGADTQYF
cdr3_nt: TGTGCCAGCAGCCTTTTAGGGGGGGCGGGGGGTGCAGATACGCAGTATTTT

v_call: TRBV6-1
clone_size: many
j_call: TRBJ2-1
d_call: TRBD2
cdr3_aa: CASSDGLADEQFF
cdr3_nt: TGTGCCAGCAGTGACGGACTAGCAGATGAGCAGTTCTTC

v_call: TRBV7-9
clone_size: few
j_call: TRBJ2-1
d_call: .
cdr3_aa: CASSLASRAQFF
cdr3_nt: TGTGCCAGCAGCTTAGCGAGCAGGGCACAGTTCTTC

v_call: TRBV7-9
clone_size: .
j_call: TRBJ1-3
d_call: TRBD1
cdr3_aa: CASSLDRGPGNTIYF
cdr3_nt: TGTGCCAGCAGCTTAGACAGGGGGCCTGGAAACACCATATATTTT

v_call: TRBV19
clone_size: many
j_call: TRBJ2-4
d_call: TRBD1
cdr3_aa: CASSPTGGQGNIQYF
cdr3_nt: TGTGCCAGTAGCCCTACAGGGGGGCAGGGGAACATTCAGTACTTC